This TCR beta chain was retrieved from a study of human T cells and chemical hapten exposure. Whole blood that had not been fractionated was the source of extracted total RNA. The V segment lost 7 bases and the J segment 2 bases; nucleotides outside the gene matches: 6. Germline V gene data show CDR1 as SQVTM and CDR2 as ANQGSEA. CDR3 length: 13 amino acids. This clonotype was seen at least ten times. Its target is not known. MiXCR, applied by TCRdb to the 5' RACE reads, yields one record per CDR3 protein. This sample has about 140,000 distinct CDR3 sequences, with roughly 4.1% found just once. Study-wide points: TCRs above 1 in 1000 frequency stayed constant with DPC sensitization.

The chain employs TRBV29-1 and TRBJ2-3, with 7 bases matching TRBD2. This receptor was obtained from a female donor in good health. The CDR3 protein is CSAAGRLTDTQYF. For the CDR3, the DNA is TGCAGCGCCGCCGGGAGGCTCACAGATACGCAGTATTTT.